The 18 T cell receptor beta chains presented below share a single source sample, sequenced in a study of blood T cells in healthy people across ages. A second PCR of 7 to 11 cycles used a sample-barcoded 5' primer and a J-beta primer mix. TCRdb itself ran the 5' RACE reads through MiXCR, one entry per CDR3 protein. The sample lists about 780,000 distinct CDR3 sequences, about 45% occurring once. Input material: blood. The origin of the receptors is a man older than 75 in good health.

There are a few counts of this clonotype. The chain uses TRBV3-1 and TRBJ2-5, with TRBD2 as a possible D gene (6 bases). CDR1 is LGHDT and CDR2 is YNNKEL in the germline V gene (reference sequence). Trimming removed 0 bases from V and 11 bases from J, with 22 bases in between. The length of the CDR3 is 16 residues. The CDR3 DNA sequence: TGTGCCAGCAGCCAAGAGTTGACGCTAGCGTCAGCTGAGCAGTACTTC. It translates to CASSQELTLASAEQYF.

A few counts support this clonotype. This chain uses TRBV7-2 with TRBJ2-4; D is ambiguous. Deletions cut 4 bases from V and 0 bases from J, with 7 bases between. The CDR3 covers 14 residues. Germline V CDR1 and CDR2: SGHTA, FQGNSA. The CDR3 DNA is TGTGCCAGCAGCTCAGATCTAGCCAAAAACATTCAGTACTTC. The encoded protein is CASSSDLAKNIQYF.

The DNA of the CDR3 is TGTGCCACCAGTGATCCCCGGGACTACACAGATACGCAGTATTTT. This encodes CATSDPRDYTDTQYF. The chain combines TRBV24-1 with TRBJ2-3, with 7 nucleotides matching TRBD2. The CDR3 is 15 residues long. The V segment lost 3 bases and the J segment 2 bases; nucleotides outside the gene matches: 4. Per the germline V gene, CDR1 is KGHDR and CDR2 is SFDVKD.

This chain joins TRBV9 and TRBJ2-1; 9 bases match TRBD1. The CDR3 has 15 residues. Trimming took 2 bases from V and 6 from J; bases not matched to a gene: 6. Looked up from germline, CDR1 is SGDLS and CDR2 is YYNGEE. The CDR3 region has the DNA TGTGCCAGCAGCGTCGGGACAGGGTTTATCAATGAGCAGTTCTTC. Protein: CASSVGTGFINEQFF.

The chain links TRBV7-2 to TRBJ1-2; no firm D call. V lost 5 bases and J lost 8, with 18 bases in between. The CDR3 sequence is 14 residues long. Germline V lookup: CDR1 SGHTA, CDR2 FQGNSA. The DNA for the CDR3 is TGTGCCAGCAGCCCATCCCGGGTTTCGTCAGGCTACACCTTC. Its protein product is CASSPSRVSSGYTF. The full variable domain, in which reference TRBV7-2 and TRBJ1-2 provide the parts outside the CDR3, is GAGVSQSPSNKVTEKGKDVELRCDPISGHTALYWYRQSLGQGLEFLIYFQGNSAPDKSGLPSDRFSAERTGGSVSTLTIQRTQQEDSAVYLCASSPSRVSSGYTFGSGTRLTVV.

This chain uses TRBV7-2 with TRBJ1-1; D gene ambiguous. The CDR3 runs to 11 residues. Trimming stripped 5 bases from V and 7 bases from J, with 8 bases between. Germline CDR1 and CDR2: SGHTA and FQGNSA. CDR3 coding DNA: TGTGCCAGCAGCCCGGCAGGTGAAGCTTTCTTT. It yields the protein CASSPAGEAFF.

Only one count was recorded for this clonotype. The CDR3 DNA reads TGTGCCAGCAGCAACAGATCCCCCGGGACCGGTGTCTACGAGCAGTACTTC. Protein product: CASSNRSPGTGVYEQYF. The genes are TRBV7-2 and TRBJ2-4; D assignment may be TRBD1 or TRBD2 (5 bases each). The DNA end is a closer match to TRBJ2-7, so the J assignment may be wrong. The CDR3 sequence is 17 residues long. Germline values: CDR1 SGHTA, CDR2 FQGNSA.

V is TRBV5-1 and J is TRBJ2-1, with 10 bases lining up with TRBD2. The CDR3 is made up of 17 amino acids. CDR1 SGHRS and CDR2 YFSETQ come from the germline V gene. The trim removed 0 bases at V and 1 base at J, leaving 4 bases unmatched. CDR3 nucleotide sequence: TGCGCCAGCAGCTTGGCCCCTAGCGGGAGTTCCTACAATGAGCAGTTCTTC. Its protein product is CASSLAPSGSSYNEQFF.

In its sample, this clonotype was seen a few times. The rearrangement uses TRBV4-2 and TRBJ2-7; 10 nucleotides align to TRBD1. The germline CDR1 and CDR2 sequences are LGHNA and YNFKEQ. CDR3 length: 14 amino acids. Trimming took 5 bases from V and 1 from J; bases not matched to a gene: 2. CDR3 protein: CASSDRGLSYEQYF. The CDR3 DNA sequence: TGTGCCAGCAGCGACAGGGGGCTGTCCTACGAGCAGTACTTC.

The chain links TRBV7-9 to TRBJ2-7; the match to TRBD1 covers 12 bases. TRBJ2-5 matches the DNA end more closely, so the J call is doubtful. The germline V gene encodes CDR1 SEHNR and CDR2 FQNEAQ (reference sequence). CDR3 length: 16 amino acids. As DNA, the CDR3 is TGTGCCAGCAGCTATCCCGGGACAGGGGGCGGAGGGACCCAGTACTTC. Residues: CASSYPGTGGGGTQYF.

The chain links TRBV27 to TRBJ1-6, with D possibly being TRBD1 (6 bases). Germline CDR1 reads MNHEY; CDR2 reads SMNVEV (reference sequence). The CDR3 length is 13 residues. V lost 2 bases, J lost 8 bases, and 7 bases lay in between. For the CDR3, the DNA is TGTGCCAGCAGTTTAGGACAGTATTCACCCCTCCACTTT. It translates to CASSLGQYSPLHF.

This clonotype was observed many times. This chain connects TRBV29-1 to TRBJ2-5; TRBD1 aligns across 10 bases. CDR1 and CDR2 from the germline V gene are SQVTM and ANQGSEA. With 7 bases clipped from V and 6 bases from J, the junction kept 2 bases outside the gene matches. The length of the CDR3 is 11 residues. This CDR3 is CSGQGAKTQYF. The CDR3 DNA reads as TGCAGCGGACAGGGGGCGAAGACCCAGTACTTC. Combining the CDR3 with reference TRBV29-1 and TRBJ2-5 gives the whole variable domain SAVISQKPSRDICQRGTSLTIQCQVDSQVTMMFWYRQQPGQSLTLIATANQGSEATYESGFVIDKFPISRPNLTFSTLTVSNMSPEDSSIYLCSGQGAKTQYFGPGTRLLVL.

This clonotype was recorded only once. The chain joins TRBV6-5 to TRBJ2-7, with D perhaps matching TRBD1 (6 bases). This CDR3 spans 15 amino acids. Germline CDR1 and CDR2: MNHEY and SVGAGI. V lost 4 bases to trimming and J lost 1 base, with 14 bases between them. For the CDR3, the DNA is TGTGCCAGCAGTTTTTCCGGGACACATTCCTACGAGCAGTACTTC. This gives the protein CASSFSGTHSYEQYF.

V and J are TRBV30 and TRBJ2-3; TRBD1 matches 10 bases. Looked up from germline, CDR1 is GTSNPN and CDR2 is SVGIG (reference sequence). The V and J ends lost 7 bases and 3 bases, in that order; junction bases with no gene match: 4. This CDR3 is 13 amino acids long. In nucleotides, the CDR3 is TGTGCCTACCGGGACAGGGGTACAGATACGCAGTATTTT. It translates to CAYRDRGTDTQYF.

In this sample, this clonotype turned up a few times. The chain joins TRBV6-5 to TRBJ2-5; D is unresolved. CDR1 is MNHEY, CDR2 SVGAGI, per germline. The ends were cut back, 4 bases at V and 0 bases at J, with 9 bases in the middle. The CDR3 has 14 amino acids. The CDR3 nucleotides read TGTGCCAGCAGTTTCCCTGACAACCAAGAGACCCAGTACTTC. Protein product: CASSFPDNQETQYF.

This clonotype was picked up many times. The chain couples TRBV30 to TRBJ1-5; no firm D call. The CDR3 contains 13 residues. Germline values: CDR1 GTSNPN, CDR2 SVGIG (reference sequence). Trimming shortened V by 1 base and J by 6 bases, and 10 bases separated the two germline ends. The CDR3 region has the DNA TGTGCCTGGAGTGCGGGAGGCAGTCAGCCCCAGCATTTT. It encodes CAWSAGGSQPQHF.

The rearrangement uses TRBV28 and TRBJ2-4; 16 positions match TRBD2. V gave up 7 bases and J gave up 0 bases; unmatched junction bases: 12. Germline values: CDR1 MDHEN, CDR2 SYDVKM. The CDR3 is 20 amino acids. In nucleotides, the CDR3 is TGTGCCAGCAAGGCCCCGGGACTAGCGGGAGGGGTTCTAGCCAAAAACATTCAGTACTTC. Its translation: CASKAPGLAGGVLAKNIQYF.

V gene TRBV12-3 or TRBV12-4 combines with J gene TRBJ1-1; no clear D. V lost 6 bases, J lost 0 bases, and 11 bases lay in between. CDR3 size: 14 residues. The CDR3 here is CASSPTGLNTEAFF. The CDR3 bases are TGTGCCAGCAGCCCGACGGGATTGAACACTGAAGCTTTCTTT.